A single sample gave rise to the 2 T cell receptor beta chains below, sequenced in a study of response to subunit inactivated influenza vaccine. TCRdb processed the RT-PCR reads anew with MiXCR; each CDR3 protein has one entry. The table shows about 800,000 distinct CDR3 sequences, with 20% to 25% occurring only once. The source was PBMCs from blood, collected roughly 5 days after vaccination. These receptors came from a man between 50 and 59 years old who received an inactivated influenza vaccine.

The V call is TRBV29-1, the J call TRBJ1-3, with D possibly being TRBD1 (5 bases). CDR3 length: 12 residues. Per the germline V gene, CDR1 is SQVTM and CDR2 is ANQGSEA. With 7 bases removed from V and 3 bases from J, the gap between germline ends came to 10 bases. CDR3 sequence: CSAGTYGNTIYF. CDR3 DNA: TGCAGCGCGGGGACGTATGGAAACACCATATATTTT.

This clonotype was seen a handful of times. This chain links TRBV9 with TRBJ2-5; D is possibly TRBD2 (6 bases). This CDR3 is built from 14 residues. V lost 4 bases, J lost 1 base, and 11 bases lay in between. Per germline, CDR1 SGDLS and CDR2 YYNGEE. CDR3 protein: CASSPGRLQETQYF. DNA of the CDR3: TGTGCCAGCAGCCCGGGGAGGCTCCAAGAGACCCAGTACTTC.